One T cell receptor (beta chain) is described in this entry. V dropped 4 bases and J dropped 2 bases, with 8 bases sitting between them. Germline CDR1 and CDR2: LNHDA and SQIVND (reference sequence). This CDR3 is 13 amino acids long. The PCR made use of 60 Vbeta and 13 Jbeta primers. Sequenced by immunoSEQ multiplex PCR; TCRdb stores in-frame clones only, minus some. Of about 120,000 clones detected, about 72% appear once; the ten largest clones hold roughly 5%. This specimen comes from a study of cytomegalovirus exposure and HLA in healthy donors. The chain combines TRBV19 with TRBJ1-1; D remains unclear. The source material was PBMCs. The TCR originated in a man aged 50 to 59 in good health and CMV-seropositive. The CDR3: CASSTESNTEAFF. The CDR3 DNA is TGTGCCAGTAGTACAGAGAGCAACACTGAAGCTTTCTTT.